The table lists the clone carrying this TCR beta chain with a few counts. The antigen remains unidentified. Those patients who had chemo-refractory metastatic non-small-cell lung cancer were given focal radiation along with CTLA-4 blockade through ipilimumab. The sample is drawn from a study of radiotherapy plus CTLA-4 blockade in lung cancer. Study-level points and caveats: The best predictor of response was reported to be early blood T cell clone dynamics, with interferon-beta.

This CDR3 spans 16 amino acids. The V segment lost 5 bases and the J segment 6 bases; nucleotides outside the gene matches: 12. Per germline, CDR1 LNHDA and CDR2 SQIVND (reference sequence). Profiling relied on immunoSEQ multiplex PCR, and the TCRdb table lists in-frame clones only, not all of them. The table lists roughly 62,000 clones, approximately 76% of them singletons. The input for sequencing was peripheral blood, taken from a patient treated with radiotherapy plus ipilimumab. The chain uses TRBV19 and TRBJ2-1, with 8 bases aligning to TRBD2. This clonotype was sampled from a human donor with non-small cell lung cancer who had a complete response to radiotherapy plus ipilimumab. CDR3 sequence reads: CASSRGRSSGLNEQFF. DNA for the CDR3: TGTGCCAGTAGTCGGGGTCGATCTAGCGGGCTCAATGAGCAGTTCTTC.